This passage covers 17 T cell receptor beta chains from one sample sequenced in a study of naive and memory T cell subsets. An equimolar mix of two oligonucleotides served as the beta constant-region primer for TRBC1 and TRBC2. TCRdb called the UMI-ligation and nested PCR reads again in MiXCR, with one record for every CDR3 protein. Among some 100,000 distinct CDR3 sequences, 6% to 7.5% were seen once, and the ten largest hold about 1.6%. The specimen was central memory CD4+ T cells from blood. The receptor set was obtained from a human donor in good health.

This clonotype was observed at least ten times. The V call is TRBV20-1, the J call TRBJ2-7; TRBD2 matches at 10 bases. The CDR3 runs to 13 residues. V was clipped by 6 bases and J by 2 bases; unmatched bases: 4. Germline loops: CDR1 DFQATT, CDR2 SNEGSKA (reference sequence). The CDR3 loop reads CSAVLAGPYEQYF. In DNA, the CDR3 is TGCAGTGCGGTACTAGCGGGACCCTACGAGCAGTACTTC.

Notes on this clonotype: A much larger clonotype is one base distant, so this may be a read error. The V and J genes are TRBV6-5 and TRBJ1-1, with 7 positions matching TRBD1. Germline CDR1 is MNHEY and CDR2 is SVGAGI. There are 14 residues in the CDR3. CDR3 DNA sequence: TGTGCCAGAAGTTCGGCAGGGGGAAGGACTGAAGCTTTCTTT. Translating it yields CARSSAGGRTEAFF.

This clonotype was counted only a few times. The chain combines TRBV6-5 with TRBJ2-1; 8 bases agree with TRBD2. V shed 2 bases, J shed 3 bases, and the junction held 0 bases outside the gene matches. The germline V gene encodes CDR1 MNHEY and CDR2 SVGAGI. The CDR3 has 14 amino acids. CDR3 DNA: TGTGCCAGCAGTTACGGGACTAGCTACAATGAGCAGTTCTTC. Translating gives CASSYGTSYNEQFF.

In its sample, this clonotype was seen a few times. The chain has TRBV12-3 or TRBV12-4 and TRBJ1-1; no reliable D call. This CDR3 has 14 amino acids. Trimming left V 4 bases short and J 3 bases short, with 12 bases between. CDR3: CASSSRNLYTEAFF. CDR3 DNA: TGTGCCAGCAGTTCGAGGAATCTTTACACTGAAGCTTTCTTT.

This clonotype was detected ten times or more. The chain links TRBV29-1 to TRBJ2-4, with D possibly matching TRBD1 (5 bases). This CDR3 contains 13 residues. CDR1 SQVTM and CDR2 ANQGSEA come from the germline V gene. V lost 7 bases and J 6 bases, leaving 16 bases between the germline ends. CDR3 sequence (DNA): TGCAGCGCAGCACAGGTGGAAGGAAACATTCAGTACTTC. Translated, it gives CSAAQVEGNIQYF. Variable domain in full (rest from reference TRBV29-1 and TRBJ2-4): SAVISQKPSRDICQRGTSLTIQCQVDSQVTMMFWYRQQPGQSLTLIATANQGSEATYESGFVIDKFPISRPNLTFSTLTVSNMSPEDSSIYLCSAAQVEGNIQYFGAGTRLSVL.

V gene TRBV14 combines with J gene TRBJ1-1; no clear D. The germline V gene encodes CDR1 SGHDN and CDR2 FVKESK. Trimming cost V 4 bases and J 8 bases, with 8 bases left between them. The CDR3 has 11 amino acids. This CDR3 reads CASSLASEAFF. The CDR3 nucleotides read TGTGCCAGCAGCCTCGCCTCCGAAGCTTTCTTT.

The chain has TRBV7-2 and TRBJ1-1, with no clear D. Germline V gene data show CDR1 as SGHTA and CDR2 as FQGNSA. The CDR3 covers 14 residues. Trimming removed 1 base from V and 1 base from J, with 7 bases in between. The CDR3 DNA reads TGTGCCAGCAGCTTAGTTGAGGGGAACACTGAAGCTTTCTTT. Translating it yields CASSLVEGNTEAFF.

This clonotype has more than one count but fewer than ten. The chain couples TRBV4-2 to TRBJ2-2, with TRBD1 as a possible D gene (5 bases). Germline V CDR1 and CDR2: LGHNA, YNFKEQ. This CDR3 comprises 13 residues. The V and J ends lost 4 bases and 4 bases respectively, with 7 bases between them. The CDR3 spells CASSLRVTGELFF. DNA for the CDR3: TGTGCCAGCAGCCTCAGGGTCACCGGGGAGCTGTTTTTT.

In this sample, this clonotype turned up a few times. The chain combines TRBV12-3 or TRBV12-4 with TRBJ2-7; TRBD2 agrees at 7 bases. Trimming removed 6 bases from V and 0 bases from J; junction bases left unmatched: 8. This CDR3 is 15 amino acids long. CDR3 sequence reads: CASSQGTTSSYEQYF. CDR3 nucleotide sequence: TGTGCCAGCAGCCAAGGGACTACAAGCTCCTACGAGCAGTACTTC.

The chain is built from TRBV6-1 and TRBJ1-5; 7 nucleotides line up with TRBD1. Per germline, CDR1 MNHNS and CDR2 SASEGT. This CDR3 contains 15 residues. V was clipped by 7 bases and J by 3 bases; unmatched bases: 9. DNA of the CDR3: TGTGCCAGCACGGGGACAGCACTCCTCAATCAGCCCCAGCATTTT. Protein: CASTGTALLNQPQHF.

The chain uses TRBV2 and TRBJ1-4; 10 bases match TRBD1. Losses at the gene ends were 6 bases for V and 0 bases for J; bases not matched to a gene: 4. The CDR3 has 16 amino acids. Germline CDR1 reads SNHLY; CDR2 reads FYNNEI. CDR3 region: CASRSGQGATNEKLFF. The CDR3 coding sequence is TGTGCCAGCAGGTCCGGACAGGGGGCAACTAATGAAAAACTGTTTTTT.

This clonotype was counted at least ten times. This chain connects TRBV7-2 to TRBJ2-3; D gene unclear. The CDR3 covers 13 residues. Deletions cut 6 bases from V and 0 bases from J, with 7 bases between. Germline-derived CDR1 and CDR2 are SGHTA and FQGNSA. Here the CDR3 reads CASRTTSTDTQYF. The CDR3, as DNA: TGTGCCAGCAGAACAACTAGCACAGATACGCAGTATTTT.

The table lists this clonotype with a count of one. V and J are TRBV14 and TRBJ2-5, with 11 nucleotides matching TRBD2. CDR1 is SGHDN, CDR2 FVKESK, per germline. The CDR3 is 13 residues long. The ends lost 8 bases at V and 3 bases at J; junction bases unmatched: 2. Here the CDR3 reads CASQGLAEETQYF. In DNA, the CDR3 is TGTGCCAGCCAGGGACTAGCGGAAGAGACCCAGTACTTC.

This clonotype was detected a few times. The rearrangement links TRBV20-1 to TRBJ2-1, with D perhaps TRBD2 (7 bases). This CDR3 comprises 15 residues. Trimming shortened V by 6 bases and J by 9 bases, and 24 bases separated the two germline ends. Germline loops: CDR1 DFQATT, CDR2 SNEGSKA (reference sequence). The CDR3 nucleotides read TGCAGTGCCGCCTTTCCTAGGCGGGGGCCCAGTGAGCAGTTCTTC. It yields the protein CSAAFPRRGPSEQFF.

This chain connects TRBV3-1 to TRBJ1-4, with unresolved D. The V gene's germline CDR1 is LGHDT and CDR2 YNNKEL (reference sequence). This CDR3 contains 15 residues. V was trimmed by 1 base and J by 0 bases, leaving 6 bases between them. This CDR3 reads CASSQAGATNEKLFF. In DNA form, the CDR3 reads TGTGCCAGCAGCCAAGCCGGGGCAACTAATGAAAAACTGTTTTTT.

The rearrangement links TRBV30 to TRBJ2-3; no reliable D call. The germline V and J ends were trimmed by 2 bases and 4 bases, with 10 bases remaining between them. The CDR3 is made up of 13 amino acids. Germline V gives CDR1 GTSNPN, CDR2 SVGIG (reference sequence). The CDR3 DNA reads TGTGCCTGGAGTCGAAGGAACGCAGATACGCAGTATTTT. Its protein is CAWSRRNADTQYF.

A remark on this clonotype: This sequence may be a read error, since a much larger clone differs from it by one base. The V gene is TRBV5-1, the J gene TRBJ1-2; tentative D call: TRBD1 (5 bases). The CDR3 sequence is 14 residues long. Per germline, CDR1 SGHRS and CDR2 YFSETQ. The CDR3 region is CASSFLTDNYVYTF. CDR3 nucleotides: TGCGCCAGCAGCTTTTTGACAGACAACTATGTCTACACCTTC. The full variable domain, completed using reference TRBV5-1 and TRBJ1-2, is KAGVTQTPRYLIKTRGQQVTLSCSPISGHRSVSWYQQTPGQGLQFLFEYFSETQRNKGNFPGRFSGRQFSNSRSEMNVSTLELGDSALYLCASSFLTDNYVYTFGSGTRLTVV.